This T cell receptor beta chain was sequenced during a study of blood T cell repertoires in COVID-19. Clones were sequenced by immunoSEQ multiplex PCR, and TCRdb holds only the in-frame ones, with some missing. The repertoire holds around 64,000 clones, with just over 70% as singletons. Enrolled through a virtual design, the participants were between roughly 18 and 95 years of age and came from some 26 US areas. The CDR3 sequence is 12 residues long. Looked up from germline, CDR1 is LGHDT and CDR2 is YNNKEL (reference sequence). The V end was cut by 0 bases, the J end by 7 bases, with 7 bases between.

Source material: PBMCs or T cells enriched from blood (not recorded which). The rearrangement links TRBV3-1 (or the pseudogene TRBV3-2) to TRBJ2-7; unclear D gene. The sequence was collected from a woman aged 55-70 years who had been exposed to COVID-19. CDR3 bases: TGTGCCAGCAGCCAAGATTCGCGGGAGCAGTACTTC. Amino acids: CASSQDSREQYF.